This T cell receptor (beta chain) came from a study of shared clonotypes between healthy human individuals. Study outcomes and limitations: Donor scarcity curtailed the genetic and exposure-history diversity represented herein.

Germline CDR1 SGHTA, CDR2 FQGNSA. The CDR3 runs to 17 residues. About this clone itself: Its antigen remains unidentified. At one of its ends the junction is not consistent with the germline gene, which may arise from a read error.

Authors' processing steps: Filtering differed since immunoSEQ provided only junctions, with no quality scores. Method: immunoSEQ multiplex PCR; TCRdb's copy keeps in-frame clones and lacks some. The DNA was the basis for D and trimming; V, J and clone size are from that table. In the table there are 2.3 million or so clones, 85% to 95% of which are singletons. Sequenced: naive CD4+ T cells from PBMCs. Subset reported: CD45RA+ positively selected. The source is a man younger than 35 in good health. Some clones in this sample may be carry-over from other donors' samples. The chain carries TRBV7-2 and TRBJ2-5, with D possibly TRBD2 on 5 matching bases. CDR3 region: CASSLAPSLVYQETQYF. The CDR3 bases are TGTGCCAGCAGCCTAGCCCCCTCGCTTGTGTACCAAGAGACCCAGTACTTC.